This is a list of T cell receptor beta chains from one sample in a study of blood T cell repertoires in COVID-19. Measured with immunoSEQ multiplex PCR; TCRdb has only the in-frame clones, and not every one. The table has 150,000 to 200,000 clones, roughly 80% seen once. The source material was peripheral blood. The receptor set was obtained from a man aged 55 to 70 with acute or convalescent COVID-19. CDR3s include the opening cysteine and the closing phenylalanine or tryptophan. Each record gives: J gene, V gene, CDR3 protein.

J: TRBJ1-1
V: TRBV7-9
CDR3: CASSPDRVNTEAFF

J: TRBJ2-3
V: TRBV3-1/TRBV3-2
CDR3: CASSQLAGGLNTQYF

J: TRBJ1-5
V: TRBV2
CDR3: CASSSQGANQPQHF

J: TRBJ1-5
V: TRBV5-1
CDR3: CASSLVRARPQHF

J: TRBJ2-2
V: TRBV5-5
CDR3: CASSSRGSTGELFF

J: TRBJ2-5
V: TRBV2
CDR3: CASTFQETQYF

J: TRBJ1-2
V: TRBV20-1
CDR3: CSASRGQNYGYTF

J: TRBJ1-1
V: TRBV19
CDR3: CASSINRMNTEAFF

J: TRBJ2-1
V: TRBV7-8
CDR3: CASSSRLAGEQFF

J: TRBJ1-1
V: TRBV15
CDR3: CATSRDRQSMNTEAFF

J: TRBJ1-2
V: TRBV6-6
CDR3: CASRGDRFNGYTF

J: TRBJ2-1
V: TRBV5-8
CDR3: CASSPNNEQFF

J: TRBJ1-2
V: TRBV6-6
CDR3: CASSVGQGHYGYTF

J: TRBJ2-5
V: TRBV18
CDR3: CASSPPSAETQYF

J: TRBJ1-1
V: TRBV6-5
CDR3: CASTQLLNTEAFF

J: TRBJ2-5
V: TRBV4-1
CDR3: CASSQGSGGETQYF